The present entry profiles one T cell receptor (beta chain) with its context. Its matching antigen is unknown. Trimming cost V 0 bases and J 6 bases, with 2 bases left between them. This CDR3 spans 11 amino acids. Looked up from germline, CDR1 is MNHGY and CDR2 is SAAAGT. TCRdb re-derived calls from the reads in MiXCR, one entry per CDR3 protein. Of approximately 71,000 distinct CDR3 sequences in the sample, 20% to 25% were seen once. This specimen belongs to a study of T cell repertoires in cytomegalovirus infection. Background on the study: The study used recently identified HLA-C-restricted and well-studied HLA-B-restricted CMV epitopes. Whole-study findings and limits: The ex vivo response was dominated by HLA-C-restricted CMV-specific TCR beta clonotypes.

The material was CD8+ T cells from cultured PBMCs, obtained from culture after CMV antigen stimulation. The clonotype comes from a human donor in good health (CMV status not recorded). Some clones in this sample may be carry-over from other donors' samples. This chain connects TRBV6-8 to TRBJ2-5; D not resolved. CDR3 protein: CASSYSQTQYF. CDR3 nucleotides: TGTGCCAGCAGTTACTCCCAGACCCAGTACTTC.